The entry that follows covers one TCR beta chain sequence. Only in-frame clones appear in the TCRdb table, and some are missing; sequencing was by immunoSEQ multiplex PCR. The sample gives approximately 9,100 clones, around a third of which show up once; around 2.8% is in the top ten. The sample belongs to a study of graft-versus-host responses after intestinal transplantation. Turning to the study itself: Following induction with anti-thymocyte globulin, all recipients were given tacrolimus and steroids for three to four years.

The CDR3 extends over 15 amino acids. Germline V gene data show CDR1 as LGHNA and CDR2 as YSLEER. V was cut by 3 bases and J by 7 bases, with 16 bases left in between. Responders that carried the CFSE label, about 200,000 of them, were plated with about 200,000 irradiated, violet-dye-labeled stimulator cells. Sorting was performed after the reaction on proliferating CFSE-low CD3+CD4+ and CD3+CD8+ responders. General observations from the study: Investigators detected GvH clones in recipient marrow, with some emerging earlier in ileum or blood. Declining HvG levels early post-transplant were linked to peak circulating GvH clone levels.

The receptor's source is a human patient who was an organ donor for intestinal transplantation. Sequencing was performed on alloreactive CD8+ T cells from a mixed lymphocyte reaction culture, taken before transplantation. Subset: CFSE-low proliferating T cells sorted from roughly six-day pre-transplant mixed lymphocyte reaction (GvH or HvG direction). V and J are TRBV4-3 and TRBJ2-1; D may be TRBD2 (6 bases). The CDR3 is CASSHGTGDQNEQFF. CDR3 coding DNA: TGCGCCAGCAGCCACGGGACTGGCGACCAAAATGAGCAGTTCTTC.